One T cell receptor (beta chain) is described in this entry. This CDR3 has 15 amino acids. CDR1 and CDR2 from the germline V gene are SQVTM and ANQGSEA. The data were taken from a study of monozygotic twins with inflammatory bowel disease. The draw for each donor consisted of a single 2.5 ml blood sample. Researchers ran eight separate cDNA reactions for each sample. Researchers used template switching to add UMIs featuring a 6-nucleotide sample barcode. TCRdb reprocessed the 5' RACE reads and stores each CDR3 protein as one record, lacking DNA. Its table lists approximately 110,000 distinct CDR3 sequences.

This clonotype was obtained from a human donor with ulcerative colitis or Crohn's disease, or a healthy co-twin of an affected twin (not recorded which). V usage is TRBV29-1 and J usage is TRBJ2-1; without DNA, the TCRdb call of TRBD2 cannot be checked. The specimen sequenced was blood. The chain's CDR3 is CSVSGTSGGRDEQFF.